Each of the 17 T cell receptor beta chains below was sequenced from the same sample in a study of glioma-infiltrating T cells after dendritic cell vaccination. Assay: immunoSEQ multiplex PCR; the TCRdb copy retains only in-frame clones and omits some. The sample carries tens of thousands of clones, roughly 84% recorded once. Time point described: after dendritic cell vaccination, including at tumor progression/relapse. The sequenced sample was blood, obtained after dendritic cell vaccination. These TCRs come from a human donor with glioblastoma.

This chain joins TRBV7-2 and TRBJ2-3, with D maybe TRBD1 (6 bases). The CDR3 is made up of 15 amino acids. Trimming cost V 5 bases and J 3 bases, with 15 bases left between them. CDR1 and CDR2 (germline): SGHTA, FQGNSA. The CDR3 sequence: CASSPQTGLTDTQYF. CDR3 DNA: TGTGCCAGCAGCCCCCAAACAGGGTTGACAGATACGCAGTATTTT.

This chain links TRBV9 with TRBJ2-3; D may be TRBD2 (7 bases). The CDR3 is 17 residues long. The germline V and J ends were trimmed by 0 bases and 1 base, with 15 bases remaining between them. Germline V CDR1 and CDR2: SGDLS, YYNGEE. The CDR3 coding sequence is TGTGCCAGCAGCGTAGTACGGGGGGCGACTGGCACAGATACGCAGTATTTT. This translates into CASSVVRGATGTDTQYF.

This chain uses TRBV27 with TRBJ1-5; the D gene is possibly TRBD1 (6 bases). Germline CDR1 reads MNHEY; CDR2 reads SMNVEV (reference sequence). This CDR3 has 14 residues. V dropped 6 bases and J dropped 1 base, with 10 bases sitting between them. DNA for the CDR3: TGTGCCAGCAGACGGGACATAAGCAATCAGCCCCAGCATTTT. Protein: CASRRDISNQPQHF.

This clone was seen a single time. This sequence joins TRBV4-3 and TRBJ2-5; D possibly corresponds to TRBD1 (5 bases). Germline V lookup: CDR1 LGHNA, CDR2 YSLEER. The CDR3 runs to 13 residues. Trimming stripped 4 bases from V and 5 bases from J, with 11 bases between. This CDR3 reads CASSPWGGETQYF. The CDR3 DNA follows: TGCGCCAGCAGCCCCTGGGGCGGCGAGACCCAGTACTTC.

The chain couples TRBV2 to TRBJ2-2; 12 nucleotides agree with TRBD2. CDR3 length equals 15 residues. CDR1 and CDR2 (germline): SNHLY, FYNNEI. V shed 8 bases, J shed 4 bases, and the junction held 5 bases outside the gene matches. The CDR3 protein is CASSLAGGPTGELFF. In DNA form, the CDR3 reads TGTGCCAGCTCCCTAGCGGGGGGGCCCACCGGGGAGCTGTTTTTT.

This chain connects TRBV9 to TRBJ2-3; D may be TRBD2 (6 bases). V gave up 0 bases and J gave up 4 bases, with 15 bases separating them. The length of the CDR3 is 16 residues. The germline CDR1 and CDR2 sequences are SGDLS and YYNGEE. CDR3 sequence (DNA): TGTGCCAGCAGCGTAGGGGGACCGGGGGTTTCAGATACGCAGTATTTT. It codes for CASSVGGPGVSDTQYF.

This sequence joins TRBV5-1 and TRBJ2-5, with D possibly TRBD1 on 6 matching bases. CDR1 is SGHRS, CDR2 YFSETQ, per germline. Trimming left V 4 bases short and J 1 base short, with 11 bases between. The CDR3 is made up of 14 amino acids. The CDR3 loop is CASSLGAFQETQYF. Here the CDR3 DNA reads TGCGCCAGCAGCCTGGGGGCGTTCCAAGAGACCCAGTACTTC.

V and J are TRBV9 and TRBJ2-2; tentatively, D is TRBD1 (5 bases). V shed 4 bases and J shed 1 base, with 11 bases lying between them. Germline-derived CDR1 and CDR2 are SGDLS and YYNGEE. The CDR3 sequence is 15 residues long. In DNA form, the CDR3 reads TGTGCCAGCAGCAGGGTAGGACAGAACACCGGGGAGCTGTTTTTT. Translating gives CASSRVGQNTGELFF.

The CDR3 loop reads CASSLPPANTGELFF. The CDR3 DNA reads as TGCGCCAGCAGCCTCCCACCAGCGAACACCGGGGAGCTGTTTTTT. The chain has TRBV5-1 and TRBJ2-2; D call uncertain. Germline CDR1 SGHRS, CDR2 YFSETQ. The V and J ends lost 4 bases and 0 bases respectively, with 10 bases between them. CDR3 size: 15 residues.

Concerning this clone itself: The sample has other DNA sequences that encode this CDR3 too. The chain joins TRBV10-3 to TRBJ2-1; TRBD2 aligns across 11 bases. The length of the CDR3 is 14 residues. Germline V gives CDR1 ENHRY, CDR2 SYGVKD. Unmatched junction bases numbered 2, after V lost 4 bases and J lost 6 bases. The CDR3 loop reads CAISGTSGSNEQFF. In nucleotides, the CDR3 is TGTGCCATCAGTGGGACTAGCGGGTCCAATGAGCAGTTCTTC.

The rearrangement links TRBV11-3 to TRBJ2-1, with 13 nucleotides matching TRBD2. Germline V lookup: CDR1 SGHNT, CDR2 YENEEA. V lost 5 bases to trimming and J lost 6 bases; unmatched junction nucleotides: 10. The CDR3 spans 17 residues. CDR3 DNA sequence: TGTGCCAGCAGCAATAGAGGGTGGACTAGCGGGGGCAATGAGCAGTTCTTC. This translates into CASSNRGWTSGGNEQFF.

The chain carries TRBV11-3 and TRBJ2-1; 9 nucleotides match TRBD2. Germline lookup yields CDR1 SGHNT and CDR2 YENEEA. With V trimmed by 1 base and J by 8 bases, 6 bases remained unmatched. The CDR3 runs 15 residues. CDR3 bases: TGTGCCAGCAGCTTAGTTAGCGGGAGTGGGTATGAGCAGTTCTTC. As protein: CASSLVSGSGYEQFF.

The genes are TRBV25-1 and TRBJ2-5; D may be TRBD2 (6 bases). The CDR3 length is 18 residues. The germline V and J ends were trimmed by 3 bases and 1 base, with 21 bases remaining between them. Germline V gene lookup returns CDR1 MGHDK and CDR2 SYGVNS. The CDR3 region has the DNA TGTGCCAGCAGTGATTGGGGCCCGGTGGAGGGGCGCCAAGAGACCCAGTACTTC. This encodes CASSDWGPVEGRQETQYF.

CDR3 sequence reads: CASTPEDPGEQFF. The CDR3 nucleotides read TGTGCCAGCACCCCAGAAGACCCAGGGGAGCAGTTCTTC. This chain connects TRBV6-1 to TRBJ2-1; D is possibly TRBD1 (5 bases). The V end lost 7 bases, the J end lost 10 bases, and 17 bases lay between the germline ends. From germline, CDR1 is MNHNS and CDR2 SASEGT. The CDR3 runs 13 residues.

This chain uses TRBV4-2 with TRBJ2-5, with D uncertain. The end of the DNA is better explained by TRBJ2-7, so the J call may be wrong. The germline V gene encodes CDR1 LGHNA and CDR2 YNFKEQ. This CDR3 has 11 residues. CDR3 nucleotides: TGTGCCAGCAGCCAAGCCTACGAGCAGTACTTC. It is translated as CASSQAYEQYF.

The table lists this clone with a few counts. V usage is TRBV4-1 and J usage is TRBJ2-5; the D gene is possibly TRBD2 (6 bases). The CDR3 has 13 residues. With 2 bases removed from V and 4 bases from J, the gap between germline ends came to 8 bases. Germline CDR1 reads MGHRA; CDR2 reads YSYEKL. This CDR3 reads CASSQWRGETQYF. DNA of the CDR3: TGCGCCAGCAGCCAATGGCGGGGAGAGACCCAGTACTTC.

This clone came up once. The V gene is TRBV6-1, the J gene TRBJ1-1, with D unresolved. Looked up from germline, CDR1 is MNHNS and CDR2 is SASEGT. V lost 1 base, J lost 1 base, and 13 bases lay in between. The CDR3 length is 16 residues. CDR3 region: CASSEGVGSGNTEAFF. DNA of the CDR3: TGTGCCAGCAGTGAAGGGGTGGGAAGCGGGAACACTGAAGCTTTCTTT.